Described below is a single TCR beta chain sequence and its context. This sample was included in a study of shared clonotypes between healthy human individuals. This CDR3 has 14 amino acids. Trimming took 6 bases from V and 3 from J; bases not matched to a gene: 7. Germline assignment: CDR1 WNHNN and CDR2 SYGVQD (reference sequence). Only in-frame clones appear in the TCRdb table, and some are missing; sequencing was by immunoSEQ multiplex PCR. Of about 480,000 clones in the sample, nearly 80% were seen once. This rearrangement joins TRBV10-1 to TRBJ2-7, with 8 positions matching TRBD1. The sequence was collected from a woman aged 40 to 55 in good health. Some clones in this sample may be carry-over from other donors' samples. Specimen: PBMCs. The CDR3 is CASSRQGNIYEQYF. CDR3 coding DNA: TGCGCCAGCAGCAGACAGGGGAACATCTACGAGCAGTACTTC.